The subject of this entry is one T cell receptor (beta chain). Germline trimming cut 0 bases from V and 5 bases from J; bases unmatched to any gene: 8. Germline V CDR1 and CDR2: SGHRS, YFSETQ. CDR3 size: 17 residues. A second PCR of 7 to 11 cycles used a sample-barcoded 5' primer and a J-beta primer mix. TCRdb re-called the 5' RACE reads through MiXCR, storing one row per CDR3 protein. This table has fewer than 800,000 distinct CDR3 sequences, 21% appearing once. This sample was included in a study of blood T cells in healthy people across ages. Material: blood. This receptor was obtained from a man aged 70-80 years in good health. The gene calls are TRBV5-1 and TRBJ2-3, with TRBD2 matching 11 bases. The DNA of the CDR3 is TGCGCCAGCAGCTTGGATTTTAGCGGGGGGGCCGGAGATACGCAGTATTTT. It codes for CASSLDFSGGAGDTQYF.